The rows below give T cell receptor beta chains drawn from one sample of a study of blood T cell repertoires in COVID-19. Data came from immunoSEQ multiplex PCR; TCRdb stores just in-frame clones and leaves some out. Among about 82,000 clones listed, around 83% were seen once. The sequencing input was peripheral blood. Receptors originate from a woman in her sixties or seventies with acute or convalescent COVID-19. The CDR3 runs from the conserved cysteine through the conserved F or W. The D gene is left open where the match is weak. Size is omitted from some rows. Given values are once, few, many or a class for expanded clones.

clone size: .; V gene: TRBV5-6; D gene: .; J gene: TRBJ2-5; CDR3 protein: CASSPSPSQQETQYF; CDR3 DNA: TGTGCCAGCAGCCCAAGTCCGAGTCAACAAGAGACCCAGTACTTC
clone size: .; V gene: TRBV19; D gene: .; J gene: TRBJ2-7; CDR3 protein: CASSIGLALSSYEQYF; CDR3 DNA: TGTGCCAGTAGTATCGGGTTAGCCTTGAGCTCCTACGAGCAGTACTTC
clone size: .; V gene: TRBV4-2; D gene: .; J gene: TRBJ2-7; CDR3 protein: CASSQGSAALYEQYF; CDR3 DNA: TGTGCCAGCAGCCAGGGGAGCGCGGCACTATACGAGCAGTACTTC
clone size: .; V gene: TRBV4-3; D gene: TRBD1; J gene: TRBJ1-4; CDR3 protein: CASSQEGTGIGKLFF; CDR3 DNA: TGCGCCAGCAGCCAAGAGGGGACAGGGATCGGAAAACTGTTTTTT
clone size: .; V gene: TRBV7-6; D gene: .; J gene: TRBJ1-1; CDR3 protein: CASSLGPGVGAEAFF; CDR3 DNA: TGTGCCAGCAGCTTAGGGCCAGGGGTGGGCGCTGAAGCTTTCTTT
clone size: .; V gene: TRBV7-2; D gene: .; J gene: TRBJ1-5; CDR3 protein: CASSLLWSRPQDNQPQHF; CDR3 DNA: TGTGCCAGCAGCTTATTGTGGAGCCGACCTCAAGACAATCAGCCCCAGCATTTT
clone size: .; V gene: TRBV10-1; D gene: .; J gene: TRBJ1-2; CDR3 protein: CASSEGARYGYTF; CDR3 DNA: TGCGCCAGCAGTGAGGGAGCCCGCTATGGCTACACCTTC
clone size: few; V gene: TRBV2; D gene: .; J gene: TRBJ1-1; CDR3 protein: CATLGNTEAFF; CDR3 DNA: TGTGCCACCCTCGGGAACACTGAAGCTTTCTTT
clone size: .; V gene: TRBV9; D gene: .; J gene: TRBJ2-1; CDR3 protein: CASSEMVVEGEQFF; CDR3 DNA: TGTGCCAGCAGCGAGATGGTCGTGGAGGGTGAGCAGTTCTTC
clone size: once; V gene: TRBV7-9; D gene: TRBD1; J gene: TRBJ1-2; CDR3 protein: CASSLEDRVVYTF; CDR3 DNA: TGTGCCAGCAGCTTAGAGGACAGGGTTGTCTACACCTTC
clone size: .; V gene: TRBV9; D gene: .; J gene: TRBJ1-4; CDR3 protein: CASTEGGTNEKLFF; CDR3 DNA: TGTGCCAGCACCGAGGGGGGGACTAATGAAAAACTGTTTTTT
clone size: .; V gene: TRBV7-2; D gene: .; J gene: TRBJ1-1; CDR3 protein: CASSPMRTEAFF; CDR3 DNA: TGTGCCAGCAGCCCAATGCGCACTGAAGCTTTCTTT
clone size: .; V gene: TRBV10-3; D gene: .; J gene: TRBJ2-1; CDR3 protein: CAIKKGGLYNEQFF; CDR3 DNA: TGTGCCATCAAAAAAGGCGGACTGTACAATGAGCAGTTCTTC
clone size: .; V gene: TRBV30; D gene: .; J gene: TRBJ2-1; CDR3 protein: CAWSLLAKGDNEQFF; CDR3 DNA: TGTGCCTGGTCCCTTCTAGCGAAAGGGGACAATGAGCAGTTCTTC
clone size: .; V gene: TRBV5-6; D gene: .; J gene: TRBJ1-2; CDR3 protein: CASSLPDRSYGYTF; CDR3 DNA: TGTGCCAGCAGCTTACCCGACAGAAGTTATGGCTACACCTTC
clone size: .; V gene: TRBV5-1; D gene: TRBD1; J gene: TRBJ1-1; CDR3 protein: CASSLDAGGLATEAFF; CDR3 DNA: TGCGCCAGCAGCTTGGATGCAGGGGGCTTGGCCACTGAAGCTTTCTTT
clone size: .; V gene: TRBV14; D gene: TRBD1; J gene: TRBJ1-2; CDR3 protein: CASSQAMGQPSYYGYTF; CDR3 DNA: TGTGCCAGCAGCCAAGCTATGGGACAGCCAAGCTACTATGGCTACACCTTC
clone size: .; V gene: TRBV5-1; D gene: .; J gene: TRBJ1-4; CDR3 protein: CASSLQGGENEKLFF; CDR3 DNA: TGCGCCAGCAGCTTGCAGGGTGGTGAGAATGAAAAACTGTTTTTT
clone size: .; V gene: TRBV29-1; D gene: TRBD2; J gene: TRBJ2-7; CDR3 protein: CSVKTSYSYEQYF; CDR3 DNA: TGCAGCGTTAAGACTAGCTACTCCTACGAGCAGTACTTC
clone size: .; V gene: TRBV9; D gene: TRBD2; J gene: TRBJ2-3; CDR3 protein: CASSSRGGGLAPHTQYF; CDR3 DNA: TGTGCCAGCAGCTCCCGTGGGGGGGGACTAGCGCCCCATACGCAGTATTTT
clone size: .; V gene: TRBV5-4; D gene: .; J gene: TRBJ2-3; CDR3 protein: CASSLGSSGGGDTQYF; CDR3 DNA: TGTGCCAGCAGCTTGGGTTCTTCGGGGGGCGGAGATACGCAGTATTTT
clone size: .; V gene: TRBV9; D gene: TRBD2; J gene: TRBJ2-3; CDR3 protein: CASSAGTSGTDTQYF; CDR3 DNA: TGTGCCAGCAGCGCCGGGACTAGCGGCACAGATACGCAGTATTTT
clone size: .; V gene: TRBV27; D gene: TRBD1; J gene: TRBJ1-5; CDR3 protein: CASSAGTGGDQPQHF; CDR3 DNA: TGTGCCAGCAGTGCTGGGACAGGGGGCGACCAGCCCCAGCATTTT
clone size: .; V gene: TRBV5-1; D gene: .; J gene: TRBJ2-6; CDR3 protein: CASSLGDFSGANVLTF; CDR3 DNA: TGCGCCAGCAGCCTGGGAGACTTCTCTGGGGCCAACGTCCTGACTTTC
clone size: .; V gene: TRBV6-1; D gene: .; J gene: TRBJ1-5; CDR3 protein: CASSDPAPRPNQPQHF; CDR3 DNA: TGTGCCAGCAGTGACCCCGCACCCAGGCCGAATCAGCCCCAGCATTTT
clone size: .; V gene: TRBV11-2; D gene: TRBD2; J gene: TRBJ2-1; CDR3 protein: CASSSLSGRAYNEQFF; CDR3 DNA: TGTGCCAGCAGCTCACTTAGCGGGAGGGCCTACAATGAGCAGTTCTTC